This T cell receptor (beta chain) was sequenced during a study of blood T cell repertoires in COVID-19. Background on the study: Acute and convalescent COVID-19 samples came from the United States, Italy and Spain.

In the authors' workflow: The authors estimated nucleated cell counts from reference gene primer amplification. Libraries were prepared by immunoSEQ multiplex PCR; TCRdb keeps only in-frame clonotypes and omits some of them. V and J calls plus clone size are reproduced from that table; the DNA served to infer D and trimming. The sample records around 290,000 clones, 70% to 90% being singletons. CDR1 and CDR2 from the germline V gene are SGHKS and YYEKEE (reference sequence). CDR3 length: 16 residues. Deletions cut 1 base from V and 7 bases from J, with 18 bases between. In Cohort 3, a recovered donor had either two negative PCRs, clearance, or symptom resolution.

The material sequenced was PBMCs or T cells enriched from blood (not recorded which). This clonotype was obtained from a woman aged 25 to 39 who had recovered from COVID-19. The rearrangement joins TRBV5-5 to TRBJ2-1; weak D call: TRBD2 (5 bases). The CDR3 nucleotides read TGTGCCAGCAGCTTGATTTACGGGAACCACATAAATGAGCAGTTCTTC. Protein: CASSLIYGNHINEQFF. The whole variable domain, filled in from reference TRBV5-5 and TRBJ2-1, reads DAGVTQSPTHLIKTRGQQVTLRCSPISGHKSVSWYQQVLGQGPQFIFQYYEKEERGRGNFPDRFSARQFPNYSSELNVNALLLGDSALYLCASSLIYGNHINEQFFGPGTRLTVL.